The next 20 T cell receptor beta chains were all read from a single sample in a study of T cell repertoires in cytomegalovirus infection. TCRdb re-analysed the reads in MiXCR, keeping a single row per CDR3 protein. The profile covers approximately 1,000,000 distinct CDR3 sequences, with less than 35% appearing a single time and more than 12% taken by the ten largest. Their recognized antigens are unknown. The sample here was cultured CD8+ T cells from PBMCs, taken from culture after CMV antigen stimulation. The receptor set was obtained from a human donor in good health (CMV status not recorded). Some clones in this sample may be carry-over from other donors' samples.

The chain combines TRBV6-2 or TRBV6-3 with TRBJ2-4; D ambiguous. The CDR3 is made up of 11 amino acids. Germline V gives CDR1 MNHEY, CDR2 SVGEGT. Trimming stripped 6 bases from V and 5 bases from J, with 5 bases between. CDR3 nucleotide sequence: TGTGCCAGCAGGACCGAAAACATTCAGTACTTC. Amino acid sequence: CASRTENIQYF.

This chain uses TRBV27 with TRBJ1-1; a weak D match, TRBD1 (6 bases). V shed 2 bases and J shed 4 bases, with 11 bases lying between them. There are 14 residues in the CDR3. Germline CDR1 and CDR2: MNHEY and SMNVEV (reference sequence). The CDR3 region is CASSLVGGVTEAFF. CDR3 nucleotide sequence: TGTGCCAGCAGTTTAGTAGGGGGTGTCACTGAAGCTTTCTTT.

The chain couples TRBV28 to TRBJ2-5, with D possibly being TRBD2 (5 bases). V was clipped by 3 bases and J by 7 bases, with 12 bases between them. In germline, CDR1 is MDHEN, CDR2 SYDVKM. There are 13 residues in the CDR3. The CDR3 sequence is CASSFEGSGTQYF. CDR3 coding DNA: TGTGCCAGCAGTTTCGAGGGAAGTGGGACCCAGTACTTC.

The V call is TRBV19, the J call TRBJ2-1, with TRBD1 identical over 8 bases. With V trimmed by 3 bases and J by 3 bases, 4 bases remained unmatched. Germline V lookup: CDR1 LNHDA, CDR2 SQIVND (reference sequence). The CDR3 contains 15 residues. The CDR3 here is CASSMGGQVYNEQFF. The CDR3, as DNA: TGTGCCAGTAGTATGGGGGGACAGGTCTACAATGAGCAGTTCTTC.

Points on this clonotype: Lacking the conserved final phenylalanine or tryptophan, this CDR3 likely reflects a read error. The chain carries TRBV19 and TRBJ1-6, with D unclear. The CDR3 spans 13 residues. Germline loops: CDR1 LNHDA, CDR2 SQIVND (reference sequence). The V gene lost 7 bases and the J gene lost 8 bases, with 12 bases spanning the gap. Here the CDR3 DNA reads TGTGCCAGTACTGAGGACGTTTATTCACCCCTCCACCTT. Protein product: CASTEDVYSPLHL.

There are a few counts of this clonotype. The rearrangement joins TRBV6-1 to TRBJ1-5; D is unresolved. The CDR3 contains 14 residues. Germline CDR1 and CDR2: MNHNS and SASEGT. With 6 bases removed from V and 3 bases from J, the gap between germline ends came to 12 bases. The CDR3 DNA follows: TGTGCCAGCAGGAAAGGGAGGGTCAATCAGCCCCAGCATTTT. This gives the protein CASRKGRVNQPQHF.

There are many counts of this clonotype. The chain has TRBV7-9 and TRBJ2-5, with 14 bases lining up with TRBD2. This CDR3 region has 17 residues. The trim removed 4 bases at V and 5 bases at J, leaving 9 bases unmatched. Per the germline V gene, CDR1 is SEHNR and CDR2 is FQNEAQ (reference sequence). CDR3 sequence (DNA): TGTGCCAGCAGCTGGGGACTAGCGGGGGCGCCTAGTGAGACCCAGTACTTC. As protein: CASSWGLAGAPSETQYF.

This clonotype was counted ten times or more. CDR3 DNA sequence: TGTGCCAGTAGTATAGTGGCCTTGGCAGGGACTGGCACAGATACGCAGTATTTT. Translation: CASSIVALAGTGTDTQYF. The chain joins TRBV19 to TRBJ2-3, with D tentatively TRBD2 (6 bases). CDR1 LNHDA and CDR2 SQIVND come from the germline V gene (reference sequence). The V and J ends lost 1 base and 1 base respectively, with 18 bases between them. The CDR3 has 18 amino acids.

This clonotype has more than one count but fewer than ten. The chain uses TRBV6-5 and TRBJ2-5; TRBD2 agrees at 7 bases. CDR1 and CDR2 (germline): MNHEY, SVGAGI. This CDR3 contains 11 residues. In DNA, the CDR3 is TGTGCGGGGGGGTCGGGTGAGACCCAGTACTTC. Protein: CAGGSGETQYF.

This clonotype was found a few times. This chain links TRBV6-2 or TRBV6-3 with TRBJ2-7, with 8 bases aligning to TRBD1. CDR3 length: 16 amino acids. J gave up 5 bases and V 0 bases, and 9 bases lay outside the gene matches. Germline lookup yields CDR1 MNHEY and CDR2 SVGEGT. CDR3 sequence: CASSYSSDRGGNEQYF. The CDR3 DNA sequence: TGTGCCAGCAGTTACTCCAGTGACAGGGGCGGAAACGAGCAGTACTTC.

This chain connects TRBV4-1 to TRBJ2-1, with TRBD2 as a possible D gene (6 bases). The CDR3 is 14 residues long. Trimming shortened V by 1 base and J by 10 bases, and 14 bases separated the two germline ends. Germline V gene lookup returns CDR1 MGHRA and CDR2 YSYEKL. Here the CDR3 reads CASSQAGTSLEQFF. Written as DNA, the CDR3 is TGCGCCAGCAGCCAAGCCGGGACTTCTTTAGAGCAGTTCTTC.

This clonotype was counted at least ten times. The chain has TRBV7-9 and TRBJ1-2, with D uncertain. The CDR3 has 15 amino acids. CDR1 and CDR2 (germline): SEHNR, FQNEAQ (reference sequence). V was shortened by 5 bases and J by 2 bases, with 15 bases between the two germline ends. The CDR3 spells CASSKTLGENYGYTF. The CDR3 DNA reads TGTGCCAGCAGCAAAACCCTCGGCGAAAACTATGGCTACACCTTC. Drawing the rest from reference TRBV7-9 and TRBJ1-2, the complete variable domain is DTGVSQNPRHKITKRGQNVTFRCDPISEHNRLYWYRQTLGQGPEFLTYFQNEAQLEKSRLLSDRFSAERPKGSFSTLEIQRTEQGDSAMYLCASSKTLGENYGYTFGSGTRLTVV.

The J gene is TRBJ2-2, the V gene TRBV7-9; 8 bases fit TRBD1. V lost 8 bases, J lost 7 bases, and 9 bases stayed unmatched. CDR3 length: 14 residues. CDR1 and CDR2 from the germline V gene are SEHNR and FQNEAQ (reference sequence). The DNA for the CDR3 is TGTGCCAGCCAAGGACAGGGAAATCTCGGGGAGCTGTTTTTT. Residues: CASQGQGNLGELFF.

The chain couples TRBV28 to TRBJ1-4; TRBD1 is a possible D gene (5 bases). The germline gives CDR1 MDHEN, CDR2 SYDVKM. Trimming removed 7 bases at V and 7 bases at J, with 13 bases between. The CDR3 covers 13 residues. This CDR3 is CASKTDQAEKLFF. In DNA, the CDR3 is TGTGCCAGCAAGACAGACCAGGCTGAAAAACTGTTTTTT.

The genes are TRBV2 and TRBJ2-7; 7 nucleotides line up with TRBD1. The CDR3 consists of 16 residues. V trimming: 2 bases; J trimming: 2 bases; junction bases outside the gene matches: 9. Per germline, CDR1 SNHLY and CDR2 FYNNEI. CDR3 in amino acids: CASSEREGQDPYEQYV. In nucleotides, the CDR3 is TGTGCCAGCAGTGAAAGGGAAGGACAGGACCCCTACGAGCAGTACGTC.

V gene TRBV20-1 combines with J gene TRBJ1-1; the D gene is possibly TRBD1 (6 bases). In germline, CDR1 is DFQATT, CDR2 SNEGSKA (reference sequence). Trimming stripped 0 bases from V and 5 bases from J, with 19 bases between. The CDR3 is 16 amino acids. The CDR3, as DNA: TGCAGTGCTAGAGATAACTGGGGCAGGGGATGGACTGAAGCTTTCTTT. The encoded protein is CSARDNWGRGWTEAFF.

J is TRBJ1-2 and V is TRBV9; D gene unclear. Trimming removed 7 bases from V and 0 bases from J, with 13 bases in between. The CDR3 runs to 14 residues. The germline gives CDR1 SGDLS, CDR2 YYNGEE. CDR3 sequence (DNA): TGTGCCAGCCAAGGCCGGTCCTCTAACTATGGCTACACCTTC. This sequence encodes CASQGRSSNYGYTF.

There are a few counts of this clonotype. V gene TRBV27 combines with J gene TRBJ1-4, with 7 bases matching TRBD1. The germline gives CDR1 MNHEY, CDR2 SMNVEV (reference sequence). The CDR3 is 14 residues long. V shed 6 bases, J shed 4 bases, and the junction held 5 bases outside the gene matches. The CDR3 region has the DNA TGTGCCAGCAGATGGACAGGCCTTAATGAAAAACTGTTTTTT. This translates into CASRWTGLNEKLFF.

This clonotype was detected a few times. This sequence joins TRBV12-3 or TRBV12-4 and TRBJ1-1; TRBD1 is a possible D gene (5 bases). The CDR3 consists of 18 residues. V shed 2 bases and J shed 0 bases, with 19 bases lying between them. The CDR3: CASSLSYRGKGMNTEAFF. CDR3 DNA: TGTGCCAGCAGTTTAAGTTATAGGGGAAAGGGGATGAACACTGAAGCTTTCTTT.

This clonotype has a count of ten or more. The chain joins TRBV5-1 to TRBJ1-1; D call uncertain. V was clipped by 4 bases and J by 9 bases, with 13 bases between them. From germline, CDR1 is SGHRS and CDR2 YFSETQ. The CDR3 runs 12 residues. CDR3 nucleotides: TGCGCCAGCAGCCCTGCATTGGGCCAAGCTTTCTTT. It encodes CASSPALGQAFF.